This TCR beta chain was recorded in a study of breast tumors, draining lymph nodes, adjacent tissues. Study conclusions and caveats: Tumors had less TCR diversity than lymph nodes, more than nontumor tissue. The lymph node origin of tumor T cells was framed as consistent with a hypothesis, not demonstrated.

Axillary draining lymph nodes of breast cancer patients supplied the node samples. In this sample, this clonotype turned up many times. No antigen is known for it. The germline gives CDR1 SGDLS, CDR2 YYNGEE. The V gene lost 0 bases and the J gene lost 8 bases, with 14 bases spanning the gap. This CDR3 comprises 15 residues. TCRdb redid the calling of the multiplex PCR reads with MiXCR, one entry per CDR3 protein. The sample has under 150,000 distinct CDR3 sequences; approximately 21% are singletons. Sequenced material: axillary lymph node tissue. The rearrangement joins TRBV9 to TRBJ1-4; no clear D gene. This clonotype was obtained from a female donor with breast cancer. Some clones in this sample may be carry-over from other donors' samples. The chain's CDR3 is CASSVEDRVWEKLFF. DNA for the CDR3: TGTGCCAGCAGCGTAGAGGACCGAGTCTGGGAAAAACTGTTTTTT.